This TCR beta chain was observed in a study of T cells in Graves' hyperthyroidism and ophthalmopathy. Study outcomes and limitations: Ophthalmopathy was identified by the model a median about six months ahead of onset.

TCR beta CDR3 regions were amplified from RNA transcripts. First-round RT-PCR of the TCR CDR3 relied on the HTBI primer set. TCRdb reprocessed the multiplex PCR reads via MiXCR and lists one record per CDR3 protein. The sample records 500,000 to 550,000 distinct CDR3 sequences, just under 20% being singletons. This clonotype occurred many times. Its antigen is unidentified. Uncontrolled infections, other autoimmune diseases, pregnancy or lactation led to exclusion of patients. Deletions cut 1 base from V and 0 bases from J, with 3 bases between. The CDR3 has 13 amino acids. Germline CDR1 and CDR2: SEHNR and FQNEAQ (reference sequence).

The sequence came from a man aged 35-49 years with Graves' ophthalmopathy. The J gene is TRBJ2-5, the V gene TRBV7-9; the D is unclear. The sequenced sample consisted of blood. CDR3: CASSLVHQETQYF. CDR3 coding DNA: TGTGCCAGCAGCTTAGTACACCAAGAGACCCAGTACTTC.